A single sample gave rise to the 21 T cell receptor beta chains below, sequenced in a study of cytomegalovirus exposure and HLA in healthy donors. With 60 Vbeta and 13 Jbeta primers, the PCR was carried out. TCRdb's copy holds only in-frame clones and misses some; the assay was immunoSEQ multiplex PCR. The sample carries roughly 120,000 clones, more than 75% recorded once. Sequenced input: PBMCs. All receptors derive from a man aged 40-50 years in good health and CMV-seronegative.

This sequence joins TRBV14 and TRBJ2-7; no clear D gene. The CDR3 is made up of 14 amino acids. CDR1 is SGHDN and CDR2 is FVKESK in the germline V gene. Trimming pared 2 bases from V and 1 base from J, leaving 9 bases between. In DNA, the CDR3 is TGTGCCAGCAGCCAACAGGATTGGTCCTACGAGCAGTACTTC. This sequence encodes CASSQQDWSYEQYF.

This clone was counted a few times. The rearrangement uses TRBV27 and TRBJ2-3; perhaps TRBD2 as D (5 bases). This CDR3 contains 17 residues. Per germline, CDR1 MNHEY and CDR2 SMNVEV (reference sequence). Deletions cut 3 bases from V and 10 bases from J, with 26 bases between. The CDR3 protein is CASSFRDTVSGNHAQYF. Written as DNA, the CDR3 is TGTGCCAGCAGTTTCAGAGACACGGTTTCGGGGAATCACGCGCAGTATTTT.

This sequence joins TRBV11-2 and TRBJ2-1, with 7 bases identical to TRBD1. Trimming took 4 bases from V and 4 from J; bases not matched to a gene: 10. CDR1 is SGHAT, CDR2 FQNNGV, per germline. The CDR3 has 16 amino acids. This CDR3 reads CASSSQTGTEYNEQFF. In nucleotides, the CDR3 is TGTGCCAGCAGCTCTCAAACCGGGACAGAATACAATGAGCAGTTCTTC.

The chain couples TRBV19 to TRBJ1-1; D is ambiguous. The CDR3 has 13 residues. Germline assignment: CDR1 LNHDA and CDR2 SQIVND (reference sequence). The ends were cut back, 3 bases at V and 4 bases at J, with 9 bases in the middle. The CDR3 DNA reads TGTGCCAGTAGTATCCTAAGTACCACTGAAGCTTTCTTT. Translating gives CASSILSTTEAFF.

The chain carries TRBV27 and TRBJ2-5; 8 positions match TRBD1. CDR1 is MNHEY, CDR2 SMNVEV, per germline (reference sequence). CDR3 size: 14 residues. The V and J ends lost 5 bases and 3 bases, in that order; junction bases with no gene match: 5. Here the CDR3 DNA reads TGTGCCAGCAGTCATGACAGGGGAGAAGAGACCCAGTACTTC. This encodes CASSHDRGEETQYF.

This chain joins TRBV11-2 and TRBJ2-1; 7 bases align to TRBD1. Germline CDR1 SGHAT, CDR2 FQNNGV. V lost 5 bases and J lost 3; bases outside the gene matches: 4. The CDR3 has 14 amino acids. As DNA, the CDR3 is TGTGCCAGCAGCGGGGGACAGAACTACAATGAGCAGTTCTTC. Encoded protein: CASSGGQNYNEQFF.

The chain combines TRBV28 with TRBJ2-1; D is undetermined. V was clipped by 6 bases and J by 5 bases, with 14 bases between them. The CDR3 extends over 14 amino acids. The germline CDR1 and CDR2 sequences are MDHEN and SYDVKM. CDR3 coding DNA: TGTGCCAGCAGCCCCCGCGCCATGAACAATGAGCAGTTCTTC. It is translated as CASSPRAMNNEQFF.

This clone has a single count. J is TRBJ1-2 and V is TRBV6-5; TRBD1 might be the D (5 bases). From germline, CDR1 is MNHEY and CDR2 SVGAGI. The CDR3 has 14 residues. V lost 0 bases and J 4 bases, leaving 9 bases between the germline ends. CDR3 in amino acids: CASSYSQGPYGYTF. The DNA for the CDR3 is TGTGCCAGCAGTTACTCCCAGGGTCCCTATGGCTACACCTTC.

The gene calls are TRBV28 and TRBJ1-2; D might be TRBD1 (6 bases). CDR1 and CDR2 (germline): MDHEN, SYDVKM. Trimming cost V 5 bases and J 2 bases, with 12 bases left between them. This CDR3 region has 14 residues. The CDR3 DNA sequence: TGTGCCAGCAGTAGGATAGGACAGAACTATGGCTACACCTTC. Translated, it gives CASSRIGQNYGYTF.

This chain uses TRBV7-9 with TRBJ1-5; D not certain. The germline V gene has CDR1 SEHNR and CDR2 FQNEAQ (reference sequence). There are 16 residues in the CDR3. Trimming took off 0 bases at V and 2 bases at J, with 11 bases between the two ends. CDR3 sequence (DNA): TGTGCCAGCAGCTTAGCGCCTGCGGCGGGCAATCAGCCCCAGCATTTT. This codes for CASSLAPAAGNQPQHF.

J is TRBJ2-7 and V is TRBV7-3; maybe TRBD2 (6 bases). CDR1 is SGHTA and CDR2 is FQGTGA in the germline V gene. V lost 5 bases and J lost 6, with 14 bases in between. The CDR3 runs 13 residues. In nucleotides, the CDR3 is TGTGCCAGCAGCCCCGCGGGGCGAGGCGAGCAGTACTTC. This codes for CASSPAGRGEQYF.

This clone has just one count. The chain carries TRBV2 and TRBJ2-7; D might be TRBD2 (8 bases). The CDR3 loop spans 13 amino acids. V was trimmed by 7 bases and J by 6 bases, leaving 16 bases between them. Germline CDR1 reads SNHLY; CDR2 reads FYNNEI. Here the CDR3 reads CASTGGQGGEQYF. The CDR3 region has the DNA TGTGCCAGCACGGGGGGGCAGGGGGGCGAGCAGTACTTC.

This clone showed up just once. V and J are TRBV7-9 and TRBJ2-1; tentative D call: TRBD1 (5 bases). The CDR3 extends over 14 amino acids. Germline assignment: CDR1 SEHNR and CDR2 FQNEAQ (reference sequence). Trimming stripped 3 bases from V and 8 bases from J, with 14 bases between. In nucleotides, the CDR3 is TGTGCCAGCAGCTTTAAGGGGTTGGATTATGAGCAGTTCTTC. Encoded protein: CASSFKGLDYEQFF.

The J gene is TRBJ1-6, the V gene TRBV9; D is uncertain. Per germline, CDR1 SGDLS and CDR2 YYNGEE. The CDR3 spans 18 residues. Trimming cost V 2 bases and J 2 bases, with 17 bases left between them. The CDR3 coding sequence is TGTGCCAGCAGCGTCAGCTGGGAGGGCGAGACCTATAATTCACCCCTCCACTTT. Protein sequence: CASSVSWEGETYNSPLHF.

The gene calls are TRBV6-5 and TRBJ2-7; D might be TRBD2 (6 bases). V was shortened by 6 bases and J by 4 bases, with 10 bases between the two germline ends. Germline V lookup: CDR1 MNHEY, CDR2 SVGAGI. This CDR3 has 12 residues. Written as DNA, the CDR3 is TGTGCCAGCAGCAACGGGGGATACGAGCAGTACTTC. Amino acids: CASSNGGYEQYF.

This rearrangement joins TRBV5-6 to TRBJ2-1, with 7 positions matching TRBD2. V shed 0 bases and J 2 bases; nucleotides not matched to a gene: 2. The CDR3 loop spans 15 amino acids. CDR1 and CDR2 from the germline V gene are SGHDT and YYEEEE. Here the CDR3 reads CASSLVLAAYNEQFF. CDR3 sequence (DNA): TGTGCCAGCAGCTTGGTTCTAGCGGCCTACAATGAGCAGTTCTTC. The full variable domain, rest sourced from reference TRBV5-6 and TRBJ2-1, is DAGVTQSPTHLIKTRGQQVTLRCSPKSGHDTVSWYQQALGQGPQFIFQYYEEEERQRGNFPDRFSGHQFPNYSSELNVNALLLGDSALYLCASSLVLAAYNEQFFGPGTRLTVL.

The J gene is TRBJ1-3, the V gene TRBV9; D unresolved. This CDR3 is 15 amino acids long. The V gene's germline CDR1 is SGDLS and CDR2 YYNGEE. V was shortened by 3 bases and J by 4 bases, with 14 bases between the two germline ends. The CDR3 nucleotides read TGTGCCAGCAGCGCCCCCCCGGGAGGGGGAAACACCATATATTTT. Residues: CASSAPPGGGNTIYF.

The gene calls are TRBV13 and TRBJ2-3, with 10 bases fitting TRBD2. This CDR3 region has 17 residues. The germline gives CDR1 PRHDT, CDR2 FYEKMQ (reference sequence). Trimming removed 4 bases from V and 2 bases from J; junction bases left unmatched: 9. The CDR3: CASSSWTSGTFTDTQYF. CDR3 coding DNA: TGTGCCAGCAGCTCATGGACTAGCGGAACCTTCACAGATACGCAGTATTTT.

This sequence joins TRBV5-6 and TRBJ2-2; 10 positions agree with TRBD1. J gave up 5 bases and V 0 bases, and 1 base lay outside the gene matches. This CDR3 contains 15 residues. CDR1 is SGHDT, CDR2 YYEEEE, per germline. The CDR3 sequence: CASSLVDRGTGELFF. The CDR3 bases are TGTGCCAGCAGCTTGGTGGACAGGGGGACCGGGGAGCTGTTTTTT.

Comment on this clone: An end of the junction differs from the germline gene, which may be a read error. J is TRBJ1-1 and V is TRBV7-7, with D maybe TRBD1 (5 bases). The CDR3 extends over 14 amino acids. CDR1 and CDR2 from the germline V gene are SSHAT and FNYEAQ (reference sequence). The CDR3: CASSALVGDTEAFF. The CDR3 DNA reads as TGTGCTAGCAGCGCCCTAGTAGGGGACACTGAAGCTTTCTTT.

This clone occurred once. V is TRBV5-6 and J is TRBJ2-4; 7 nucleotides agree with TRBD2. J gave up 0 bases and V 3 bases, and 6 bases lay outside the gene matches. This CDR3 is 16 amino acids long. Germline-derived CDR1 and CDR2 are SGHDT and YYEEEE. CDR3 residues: CASSWGGTLAKNIQYF. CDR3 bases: TGTGCCAGCAGCTGGGGGGGGACCTTAGCCAAAAACATTCAGTACTTC. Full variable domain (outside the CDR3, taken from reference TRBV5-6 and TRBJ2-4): DAGVTQSPTHLIKTRGQQVTLRCSPKSGHDTVSWYQQALGQGPQFIFQYYEEEERQRGNFPDRFSGHQFPNYSSELNVNALLLGDSALYLCASSWGGTLAKNIQYFGAGTRLSVL.